The clone carrying this TCR beta chain was picked up a small number of times. Its matching antigen is unknown. This CDR3 is built from 13 residues. The V gene end was trimmed by 7 bases and the J gene end by 2 bases; junction bases not matched to a gene: 5. Germline CDR1 reads SQVTM; CDR2 reads ANQGSEA. Purity exceeding 95% was reached by all sorted populations. The sample originates from a study of beta chain features in type 1 diabetes. Study findings and constraints: Type 1 diabetes patients showed fewer insertions and more deletions at VDJ junctions.

Sequenced material consisted of expressed TCRB transcripts (all of the isolated RNA was reverse transcribed). Some 3.6 million reads was the average for naive, central memory and regulatory T cell samples. Profiled with immunoSEQ multiplex PCR; TCRdb holds only in-frame clones, not every one. This sample has fewer than 350,000 clones, with about 18% found just once. The clonotype was recovered from a young woman in good health. The material sequenced was naive CD4+ T cells from blood. The V and J genes are TRBV29-1 and TRBJ2-5; 9 bases fit TRBD1. The CDR3 nucleotides read TGCAGCGCCAGGGGACAGGGACAAGAGACCCAGTACTTC. As protein: CSARGQGQETQYF.